This T cell receptor beta chain was found in a study of technical replicates of blood from a handful of donors. The CDR3 loop spans 14 amino acids. J was trimmed by 3 bases and V by 5 bases; bases with no gene match: 5. CDR1 and CDR2 (germline): SSHAT, FNYEAQ (reference sequence). The data were produced by immunoSEQ multiplex PCR, yet TCRdb's version contains in-frame clones alone and is incomplete. This sample has 65,000 to 95,000 clones; 93% occur once, and the top ten carry roughly 0.25%. This TCR was recovered from a human donor in good health. The chain uses TRBV7-7 and TRBJ1-1; 8 positions agree with TRBD1. Sequencing was carried out using T cells isolated from PBMCs. For the CDR3, the DNA is TGTGCCAGCAGCAAAAACAGGGGGGACACTGAAGCTTTCTTT. This gives the protein CASSKNRGDTEAFF.